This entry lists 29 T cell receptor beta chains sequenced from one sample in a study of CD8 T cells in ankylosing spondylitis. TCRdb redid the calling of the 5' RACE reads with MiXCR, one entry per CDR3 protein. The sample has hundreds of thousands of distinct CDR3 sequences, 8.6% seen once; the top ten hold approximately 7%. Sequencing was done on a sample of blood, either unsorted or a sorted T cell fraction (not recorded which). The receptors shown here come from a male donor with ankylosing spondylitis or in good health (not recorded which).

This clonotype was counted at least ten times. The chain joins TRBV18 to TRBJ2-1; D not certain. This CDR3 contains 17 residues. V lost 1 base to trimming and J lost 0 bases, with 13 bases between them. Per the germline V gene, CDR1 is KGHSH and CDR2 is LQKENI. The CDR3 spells CASSPLNPISSYNEQFF. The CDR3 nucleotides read TGTGCCAGCTCACCACTCAATCCCATAAGCTCCTACAATGAGCAGTTCTTC. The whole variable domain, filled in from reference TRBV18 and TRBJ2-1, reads NAGVMQNPRHLVRRRGQEARLRCSPMKGHSHVYWYRQLPEEGLKFMVYLQKENIIDESGMPKERFSAEFPKEGPSILRIQQVVRGDSAAYFCASSPLNPISSYNEQFFGPGTRLTVL.

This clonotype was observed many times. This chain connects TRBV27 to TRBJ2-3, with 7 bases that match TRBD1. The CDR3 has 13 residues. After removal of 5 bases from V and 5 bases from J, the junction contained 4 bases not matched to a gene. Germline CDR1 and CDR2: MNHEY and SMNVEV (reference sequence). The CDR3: CASSNRGGDTQYF. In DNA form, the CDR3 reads TGTGCCAGCAGTAACAGGGGCGGAGATACGCAGTATTTT.

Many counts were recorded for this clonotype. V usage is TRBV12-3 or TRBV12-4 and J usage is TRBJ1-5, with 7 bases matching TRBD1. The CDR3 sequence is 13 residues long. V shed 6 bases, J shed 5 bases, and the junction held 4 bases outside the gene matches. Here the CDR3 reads CASSLDRDQPQHF. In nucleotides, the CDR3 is TGTGCCAGCAGCCTCGACAGGGATCAGCCCCAGCATTTT.

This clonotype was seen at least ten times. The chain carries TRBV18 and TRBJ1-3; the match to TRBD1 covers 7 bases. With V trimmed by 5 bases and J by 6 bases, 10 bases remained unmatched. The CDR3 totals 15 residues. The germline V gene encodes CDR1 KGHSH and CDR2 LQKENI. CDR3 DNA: TGTGCCAGCTCAACCGACAGGGCTTCCGAAAACACCATATATTTT. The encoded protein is CASSTDRASENTIYF.

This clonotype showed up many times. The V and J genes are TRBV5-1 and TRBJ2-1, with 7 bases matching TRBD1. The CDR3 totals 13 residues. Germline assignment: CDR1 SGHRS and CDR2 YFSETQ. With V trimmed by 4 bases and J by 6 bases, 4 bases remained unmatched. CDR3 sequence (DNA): TGCGCCAGCAGCGGGGGACAGCTCAATGAGCAGTTCTTC. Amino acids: CASSGGQLNEQFF.

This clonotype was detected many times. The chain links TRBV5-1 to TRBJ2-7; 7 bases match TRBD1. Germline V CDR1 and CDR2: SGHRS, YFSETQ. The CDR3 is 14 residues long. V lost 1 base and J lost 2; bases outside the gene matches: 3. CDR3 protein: CASSLTGATYEQYF. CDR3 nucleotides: TGCGCCAGCAGCTTGACAGGGGCCACCTACGAGCAGTACTTC.

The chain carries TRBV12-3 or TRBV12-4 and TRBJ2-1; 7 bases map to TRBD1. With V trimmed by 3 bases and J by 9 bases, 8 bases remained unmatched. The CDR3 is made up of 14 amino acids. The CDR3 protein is CASSFYRQGVEQFF. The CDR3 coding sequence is TGTGCCAGCAGTTTCTACCGACAGGGCGTTGAGCAGTTCTTC.

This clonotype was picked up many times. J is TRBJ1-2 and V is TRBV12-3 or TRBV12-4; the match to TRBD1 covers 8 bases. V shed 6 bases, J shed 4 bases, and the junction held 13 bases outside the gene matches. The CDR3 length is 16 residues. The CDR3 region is CASSPWTGRGGYGYTF. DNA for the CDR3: TGTGCCAGCAGCCCATGGACAGGGCGCGGCGGCTATGGCTACACCTTC.

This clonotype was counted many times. The CDR3 region has the DNA TGTGCCAGCAGTTTAAACGGGGTGATGGTTACAGATACGCAGTATTTT. Amino acid sequence: CASSLNGVMVTDTQYF. The chain employs TRBV27 and TRBJ2-3; possible D gene TRBD2, 5 bases. Germline CDR1 MNHEY, CDR2 SMNVEV (reference sequence). The CDR3 is 16 amino acids. The V gene lost 2 bases and the J gene lost 3 bases, with 15 bases spanning the gap.

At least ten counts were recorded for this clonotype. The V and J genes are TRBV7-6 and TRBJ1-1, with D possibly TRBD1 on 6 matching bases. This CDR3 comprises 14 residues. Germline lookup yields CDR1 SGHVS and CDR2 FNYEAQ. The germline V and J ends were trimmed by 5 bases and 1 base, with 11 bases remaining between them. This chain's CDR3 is CASSREGGNTEAFF. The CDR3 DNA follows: TGTGCCAGCAGCCGAGAGGGGGGGAACACTGAAGCTTTCTTT.

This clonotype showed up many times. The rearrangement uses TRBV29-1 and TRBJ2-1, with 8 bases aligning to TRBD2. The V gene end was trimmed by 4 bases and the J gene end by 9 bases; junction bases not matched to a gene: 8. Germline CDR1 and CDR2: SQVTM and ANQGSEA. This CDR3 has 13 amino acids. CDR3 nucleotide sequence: TGCAGCGTTGTCGGGACTAGGGTAATTGAGCAGTTCTTC. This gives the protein CSVVGTRVIEQFF.

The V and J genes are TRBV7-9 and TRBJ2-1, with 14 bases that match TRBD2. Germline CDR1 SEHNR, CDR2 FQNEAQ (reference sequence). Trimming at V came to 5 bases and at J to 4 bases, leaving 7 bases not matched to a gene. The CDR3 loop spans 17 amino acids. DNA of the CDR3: TGTGCCAGCAGCGGTCAGACTAGCGGGAGGGGATACAATGAGCAGTTCTTC. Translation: CASSGQTSGRGYNEQFF.

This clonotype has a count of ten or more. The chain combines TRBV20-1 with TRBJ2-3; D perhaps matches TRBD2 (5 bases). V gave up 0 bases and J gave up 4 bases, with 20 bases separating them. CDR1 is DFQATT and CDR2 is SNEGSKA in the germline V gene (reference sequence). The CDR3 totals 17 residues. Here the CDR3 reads CSARDVERVDFADTQYF. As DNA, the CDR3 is TGCAGTGCTAGAGATGTTGAGAGGGTTGACTTCGCAGATACGCAGTATTTT.

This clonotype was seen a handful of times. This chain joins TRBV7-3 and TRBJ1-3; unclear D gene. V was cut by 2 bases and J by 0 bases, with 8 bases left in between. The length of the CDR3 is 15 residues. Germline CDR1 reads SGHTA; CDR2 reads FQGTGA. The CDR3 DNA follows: TGTGCCAGCAGCTTATCGTCCAACTCTGGAAACACCATATATTTT. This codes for CASSLSSNSGNTIYF.

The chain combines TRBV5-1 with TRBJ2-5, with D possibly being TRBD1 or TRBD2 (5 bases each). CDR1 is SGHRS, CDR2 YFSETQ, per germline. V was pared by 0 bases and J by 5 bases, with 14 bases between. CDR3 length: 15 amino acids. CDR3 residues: CASSLAPGPEETQYF. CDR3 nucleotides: TGCGCCAGCAGCTTGGCACCGGGACCTGAGGAGACCCAGTACTTC.

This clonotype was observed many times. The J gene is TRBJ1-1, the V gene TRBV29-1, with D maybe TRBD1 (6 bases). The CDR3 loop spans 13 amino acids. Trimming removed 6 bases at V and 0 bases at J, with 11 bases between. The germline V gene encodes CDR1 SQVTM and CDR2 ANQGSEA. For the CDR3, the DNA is TGCAGCGTGGCCGGGACACTGAACACTGAAGCTTTCTTT. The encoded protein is CSVAGTLNTEAFF.

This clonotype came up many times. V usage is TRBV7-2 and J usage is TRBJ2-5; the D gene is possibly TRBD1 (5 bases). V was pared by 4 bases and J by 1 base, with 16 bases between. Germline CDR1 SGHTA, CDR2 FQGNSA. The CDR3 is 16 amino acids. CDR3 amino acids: CASSSRTTTRQETQYF. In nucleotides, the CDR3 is TGTGCCAGCAGCTCCCGGACAACCACACGCCAAGAGACCCAGTACTTC.

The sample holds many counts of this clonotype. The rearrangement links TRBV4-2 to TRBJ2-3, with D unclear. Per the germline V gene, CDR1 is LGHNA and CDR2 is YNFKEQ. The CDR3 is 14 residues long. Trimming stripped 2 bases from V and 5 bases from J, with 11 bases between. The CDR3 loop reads CASSQLISLDTQYF. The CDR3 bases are TGTGCCAGCAGCCAACTCATTTCTTTAGATACGCAGTATTTT.

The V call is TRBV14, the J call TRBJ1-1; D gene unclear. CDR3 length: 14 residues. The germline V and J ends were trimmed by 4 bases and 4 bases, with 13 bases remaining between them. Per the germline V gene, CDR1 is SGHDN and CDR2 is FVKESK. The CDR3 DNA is TGTGCCAGCAGCCCTGGACTTATCTGCACTGAAGCTTTCTTT. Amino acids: CASSPGLICTEAFF.

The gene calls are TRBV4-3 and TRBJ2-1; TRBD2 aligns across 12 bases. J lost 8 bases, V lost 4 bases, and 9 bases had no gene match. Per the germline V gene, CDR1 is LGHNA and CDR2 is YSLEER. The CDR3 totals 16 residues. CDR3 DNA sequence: TGCGCCAGCAGCCCGTCTAGCGGGAGGGCAATGGATGAGCAGTTCTTC. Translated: CASSPSSGRAMDEQFF.

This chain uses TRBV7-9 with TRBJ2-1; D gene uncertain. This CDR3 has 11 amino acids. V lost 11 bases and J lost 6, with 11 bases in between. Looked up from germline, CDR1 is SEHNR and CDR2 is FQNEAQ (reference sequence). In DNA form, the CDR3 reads TGTGCCGGATGGGGTGTCAATGAGCAGTTCTTC. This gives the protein CAGWGVNEQFF.

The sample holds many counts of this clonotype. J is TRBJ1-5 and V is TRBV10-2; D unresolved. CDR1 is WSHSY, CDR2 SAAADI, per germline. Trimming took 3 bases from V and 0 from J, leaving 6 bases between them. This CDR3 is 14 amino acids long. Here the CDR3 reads CASSEAYSNQPQHF. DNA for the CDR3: TGCGCCAGCAGTGAAGCTTATAGCAATCAGCCCCAGCATTTT.

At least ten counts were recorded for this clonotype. CDR3 coding DNA: TGCAGTGCTAGTATAGCGGGGGGCCGCACAGATACGCAGTATTTT. This codes for CSASIAGGRTDTQYF. The chain has TRBV20-1 and TRBJ2-3; 10 bases fit TRBD2. CDR1 is DFQATT, CDR2 SNEGSKA, per germline (reference sequence). The CDR3 sequence is 15 residues long. The junction had 4 bases not matched to a gene; V was cut back by 3 bases and J by 1 base.

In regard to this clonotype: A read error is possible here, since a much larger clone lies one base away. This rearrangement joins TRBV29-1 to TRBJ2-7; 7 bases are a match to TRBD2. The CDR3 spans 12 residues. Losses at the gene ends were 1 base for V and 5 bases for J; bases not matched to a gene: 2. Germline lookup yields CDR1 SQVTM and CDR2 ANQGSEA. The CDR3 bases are TGCAGCGTTGAAGTGGCGGGGGACGAGCAGTACTTC. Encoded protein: CSVEVAGDEQYF.

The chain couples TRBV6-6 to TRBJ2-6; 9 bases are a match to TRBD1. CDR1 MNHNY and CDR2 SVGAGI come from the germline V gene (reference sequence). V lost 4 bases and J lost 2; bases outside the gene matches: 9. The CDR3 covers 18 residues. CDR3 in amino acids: CASSWAGQGIPGANVLTF. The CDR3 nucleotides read TGTGCCAGCAGTTGGGCCGGACAGGGGATACCTGGGGCCAACGTCCTGACTTTC.

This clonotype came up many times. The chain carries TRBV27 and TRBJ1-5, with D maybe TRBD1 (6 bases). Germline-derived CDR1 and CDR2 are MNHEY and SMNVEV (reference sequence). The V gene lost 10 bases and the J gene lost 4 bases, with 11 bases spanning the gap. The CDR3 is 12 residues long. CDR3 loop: CATGRGNQPQHF. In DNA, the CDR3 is TGTGCCACCGGGAGGGGGAATCAGCCCCAGCATTTT.

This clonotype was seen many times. CDR3 loop: CASSAGTVSNQPQHF. CDR3 DNA: TGTGCCAGCAGTGCCGGGACAGTTAGCAATCAGCCCCAGCATTTT. The chain has TRBV27 and TRBJ1-5, with 7 positions matching TRBD1. Trimming removed 5 bases from V and 0 bases from J; junction bases left unmatched: 4. Germline values: CDR1 MNHEY, CDR2 SMNVEV (reference sequence). The CDR3 is made up of 15 amino acids.

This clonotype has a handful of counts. This CDR3 is CASSLGRNTDTQYF. CDR3 nucleotides: TGTGCCAGCAGCTTAGGGCGGAACACAGATACGCAGTATTTT. The J gene is TRBJ2-3, the V gene TRBV11-2; D gene uncertain. The CDR3 runs to 14 residues. V shed 1 base and J shed 2 bases, with 7 bases lying between them. Per the germline V gene, CDR1 is SGHAT and CDR2 is FQNNGV.

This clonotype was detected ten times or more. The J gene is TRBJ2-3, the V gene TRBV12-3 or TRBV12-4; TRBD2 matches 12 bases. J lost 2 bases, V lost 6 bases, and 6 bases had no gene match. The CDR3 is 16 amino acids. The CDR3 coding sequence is TGTGCCAGCAGCTCACTAGCGGGGGGAATCACAGATACGCAGTATTTT. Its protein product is CASSSLAGGITDTQYF.